This T cell receptor (beta chain) was captured by sequencing in a study of tumor-infiltrating lymphocytes in primary liver carcinoma. Study-level findings and limits: Reduced overlap was seen in tumor-adjacent and tumor-blood pairs versus tumor region pairs.

Total RNA amounting to 500 ng was the source from which TCR beta cDNA was made with a constant-region primer. Three rounds of nested multiplex PCR with slightly modified ARM-PCR produced TCR beta libraries. A C-beta reverse primer was combined with TRBV1-TRBV30 forward primers in the first two PCR rounds, and each round had ten to eleven cycles. TCRdb ran MiXCR on the multiplex PCR reads and lists one entry per CDR3 protein. The sample has more than 60,000 distinct CDR3 sequences, almost 70% seen once. There are many counts of this clonotype. Antigen unknown. V lost 3 bases and J lost 2, with 17 bases in between. The CDR3 length is 16 residues. CDR1 is MNHNS and CDR2 is SASEGT in the germline V gene. RNA and DNA were co-extracted from about 19-30 mg of unsorted bulk tissue. Patients underwent resection of primary liver carcinoma.

Specimen: liver tumor tissue from sampling region 4. Subset: tumor region T4, right-lateral pole. The TCR sequence derives from a man in his forties with primary liver carcinoma and hepatitis B virus infection. The chain is built from TRBV6-1 and TRBJ2-7, with TRBD2 as a possible D gene (6 bases). The DNA of the CDR3 is TGTGCCAGCAGTGAGGCCAAGGGACTCGGGGCCTACGAGCAGTACTTC. Residues: CASSEAKGLGAYEQYF.